This T cell receptor (beta chain) was profiled in a study of blood T cell repertoires in COVID-19. For the study at large: There were acute and convalescent COVID-19 samples, and they came from the United States, Italy and Spain. T cells, B-cell-depleted T cells, or PBMCs supplied cDNA or gDNA.

Data came from immunoSEQ multiplex PCR; TCRdb stores just in-frame clones and leaves some out. Here the sample spans 250,000 to 300,000 clones, 86% being singletons. Seattle patient enrollment occurred during active infection, with longitudinal follow-up thereafter. The CDR3 runs to 17 residues. Germline V gives CDR1 KGHSH, CDR2 LQKENI. Losses at the gene ends were 0 bases for V and 1 base for J; bases not matched to a gene: 6. Sequences were obtained from peripheral blood. This receptor was identified in a woman aged 25 to 45 with COVID-19, enrolled during active disease. This chain uses TRBV18 with TRBJ2-7; the match to TRBD1 covers 10 bases. For the CDR3, the DNA is TGTGCCAGCTCACCACCAACCGGGACAGGGGCTTCCTACGAGCAGTACTTC. Translation: CASSPPTGTGASYEQYF.